Listed here is a single T cell receptor beta chain. This clonotype showed up many times. Its target antigen remains unknown. Nothing much larger sits one base from this clone, and base qualities are not available. This beta chain is off target for a library built for alpha chains, so its abundance means little. This specimen belongs to a study of spatial heterogeneity in lung cancer (dated by TCRdb to the late 2010s). For the wider study: More beta-chain than alpha-chain transcripts were consistently detected, likely reflecting higher beta-chain transcript abundance. TCR transcript counts in tumor regions correlated strongly with a T cell transcriptional module score from matched bulk RNA-seq. In the raw uncorrected reads, each unique combination of TCR and UMI appeared more than ten times on average. In non-small cell lung cancer, the study quantitatively compared TCR alpha and beta repertoires across several tumor regions, matched nontumor lung, and blood. Nonsynonymous mutation counts, determined by whole-exome sequencing of tumor tissue, were related to features of the TCR repertoire. Both alpha and beta chains were TCR-sequenced in samples taken at surgery, namely 220 tumor regions, fewer than 85 matched nontumor lung samples and 45 to 60 PBMC samples.

The germline V gene yields KGHSH for CDR1 and LQKENI for CDR2. The CDR3 contains 16 residues, cysteine and phenylalanine counted. Here the CDR3 DNA is all that survives: 48 bases in frame from base 1. From V the trimming removes 4 bases and from J it removes 7 bases, while the gene matches leave 8 bases of the junction unaccounted for. Library preparation used 5' RACE. The listed sequencing device is NextSeq 500. In the TCR library protocol, a unique molecular identifier was attached to each TCR cDNA molecule so that PCR and sequencing errors could be corrected. Per the authors' processing: TCR identification, UMI-based error correction and CDR3 extraction were all carried out with Decombinator tools. Expanded TCRs were defined as those above a frequency of 2 per 1,000, corresponding to the top 1% of the tumor frequency distribution. Expanded tumor TCRs statistically deemed absent (corrected P<0.05) from at least one tumor region were classed as regional, and all other expanded tumor TCRs were classed as ubiquitous. Each repertoire was subsampled 100 times to 5,000 TCRs, after which Renyi diversity was computed with the R vegan package. CDR3 similarity networks were constructed using string-kernel similarity of amino acid triplets, with links drawn between CDR3s whose pairwise similarity was above 0.82. TCRdb took the public reads, trimmed them with fastp at Q25, ran MiXCR for clone calling and kept in-frame beta chains. Under each unique CDR3 protein, matching rows form one entry showing the most common genes and DNA. The V and J calls here are based on TCRdb, not the publication. This sample is represented by approximately 5,500 distinct CDR3 sequences; 6% to 7.5% of them were singletons. The ten largest make up around a third of the sample.

Results and caveats for the whole study, not just this receptor: TCR-seq was estimated to cover only roughly 7% of tumor T cells for alpha chains and roughly 14% for beta chains. A correlation was observed between the number of expanded intratumoral alpha and beta TCRs and the tumor nonsynonymous mutation count. The count of ubiquitous expanded TCRs correlated with the count of ubiquitous nonsynonymous mutations, and the count of regional expanded TCRs correlated with the count of regional nonsynonymous mutations. Additional single-cell paired TCR alpha and beta sequencing was considered necessary to confirm, at a functional level, the hypothesis that regional TCRs recognize regional mutations.

This sample's time point label indicates: sample taken at primary tumor resection. Samples were obtained from over 70 patients with early-stage, untreated non-small cell lung cancer from the lung TRACERx cohort. Without any cell sorting, TCR sequencing was performed on whole RNA extracted either from tumor and nontumor lung tissue or from cryopreserved PBMC samples. Patients were selected for TCR sequencing only if sufficient RNA was available from at least two tumor regions. A lung pathologist reviewed the tumor and adjacent nontumor lung specimens before the specimens were selected. The input for sequencing was lung tumor tissue, taken at surgery. The receptor chain draws on TRBV18 and TRBJ2-1; TRBD1 fits 12 bases in the junction. The sequence was collected from a female donor with early-stage non-small cell lung cancer. The CDR3 protein sequence reads: CASSLPGQGARNEQFF. The nucleotides read TGTGCCAGCTCACTCCCGGGACAGGGGGCAAGGAATGAGCAGTTCTTC.